This T cell receptor beta chain came from a study of T cells in Graves' hyperthyroidism and ophthalmopathy. Notes on the study in general: Ophthalmopathy, as predicted by the model, came a median roughly 6.3 months after the prediction.

The V and J ends lost 6 bases and 5 bases respectively, with 16 bases between them. The CDR3 is 15 amino acids. RNA transcripts yielded amplified TCR beta CDR3 regions. HTBI primers were the set used in a first-round RT-PCR of the TCR CDR3. TCRdb analysed the multiplex PCR reads with MiXCR anew, one entry per CDR3 protein. This table holds some 500,000 distinct CDR3 sequences, under 15% found once. Extraction of PBMCs used more than 8.5 ml of fresh peripheral blood. In this sample, this clonotype turned up many times. Its specificity is not known. This TCR derives from a woman aged 18-29 years with Graves' hyperthyroidism. The J gene is TRBJ1-4, the V gene TRBV12-3 or TRBV12-4; possible D gene TRBD1, 6 bases. Specimen: blood. CDR3 nucleotides: TGTGCCAGCAGCCTAGGGGGGCGCCAGAATGAAAAACTGTTTTTT. Translating gives CASSLGGRQNEKLFF.